These T cell receptor beta chains were read from a single sample in a study of cytomegalovirus exposure and HLA in healthy donors. Method: immunoSEQ multiplex PCR; TCRdb's copy keeps in-frame clones and lacks some. The data show around 120,000 clones, 79% seen once. The sequencing input was PBMCs. These receptors were taken from a man between 18 and 35 years old in good health and CMV-seronegative. Each CDR3 is given with its conserved first and last residue. The D gene is left open where the match is weak. Rows may omit the clone size; those that give it use once, few, many or a size class.

D	J	size	V	DNA	CDR3
.	TRBJ1-1	.	TRBV5-1	TGCGCCAGCAGCACCGGGACATCTTCGAACACTGAAGCTTTCTTT	CASSTGTSSNTEAFF
.	TRBJ2-5	.	TRBV27	TGTGCCAGCAGTCCCGATGGGGGGGGCAGGTACCAAGAGACCCAGTACTTC	CASSPDGGGRYQETQYF
TRBD2	TRBJ2-1	.	TRBV5-1	TGCGCCAGCAGCTTGCTTCTAGCGGGAGGGCCCAGGGATGAGCAGTTCTTC	CASSLLLAGGPRDEQFF
.	TRBJ2-7	.	TRBV7-8	TGTGCCAGCAGCTTAGAACGGAGGAGAAACTACGAGCAGTACTTC	CASSLERRRNYEQYF
TRBD2	TRBJ2-1	.	TRBV2	TGTGCCAGCAGTGAGTTCTCTAGCGGGAGAAGTGAGCAGTTCTTC	CASSEFSSGRSEQFF
TRBD2	TRBJ2-1	.	TRBV19	TGTGCCAGTAGGAGGCGGGAGGGCCATGTGGATGAGCAGTTCTTC	CASRRREGHVDEQFF
.	TRBJ2-7	.	TRBV13	TGTGCCAGCAGCTTAGTGTCCCTACAGGTCAACGAGCAGTACTTC	CASSLVSLQVNEQYF
.	TRBJ2-5	.	TRBV27	TGTGCCAGCAGTTTATCGACGGGGCAAGAGACCCAGTACTTC	CASSLSTGQETQYF
.	TRBJ2-7	.	TRBV28	TGTGCCAGCAGTTTACCCCCGCAGGGGATATCCTACGAGCAGTACTTC	CASSLPPQGISYEQYF
.	TRBJ1-2	.	TRBV9	TGTGCCAGCAGCGACATAGGGGGAGACGGCTACACCTTC	CASSDIGGDGYTF
TRBD1	TRBJ1-1	.	TRBV5-1	TGCGCCAGCAGCCGACAGGGTCTTGAAGCTTTCTTT	CASSRQGLEAFF
.	TRBJ2-2	.	TRBV27	TGTGCCAGCAGTTCAAACACCGGGGAGCTGTTTTTT	CASSSNTGELFF
TRBD2	TRBJ2-7	.	TRBV15	TGTGCCACCAGCAGAGATAGCGGGAGCGCCTCCTACGAGCAGTACTTC	CATSRDSGSASYEQYF
.	TRBJ2-1	once	TRBV19	TGTGCCAGTAGTATAGGGGGGACTGGGGACAATGAGCAGTTCTTC	CASSIGGTGDNEQFF
.	TRBJ1-2	few	TRBV28	TGTGCCAGCAGTTTAGGAGGGGCAGGCCGAAACGGTCAGGGCTACACCTTC	CASSLGGAGRNGQGYTF
TRBD1	TRBJ1-3	.	TRBV9	TGTGCCAGCAGCGAAACAGGGGATGGAAACACCATATATTTT	CASSETGDGNTIYF
TRBD2	TRBJ2-1	few	TRBV27	TGTGCCAGCAGTTCGCCCTATCCCCGGCCCGGGACTAGCGGGAGGGAGGCCTACAATGAGCAGTTCTTC	CASSSPYPRPGTSGREAYNEQFF
.	TRBJ2-6	.	TRBV27	TGTGCCAGCAGTGGACTATCCTTTAGCTCTGGGGCCAACGTCCTGACTTTC	CASSGLSFSSGANVLTF
TRBD2	TRBJ2-7	.	TRBV9	TGTGCCAGCAGCGTGCTAGCGGGAGGGCCTCACGAGCAGTACTTC	CASSVLAGGPHEQYF
.	TRBJ2-6	.	TRBV6-5	TGTGCCAGCACCACTTTACGGTCTGGGGCCAACGTCCTGACTTTC	CASTTLRSGANVLTF
.	TRBJ1-6	.	TRBV5-6	TGTGCCAGCAGCGCGATCGTACAGAGCTCCTATAATTCACCCCTCCACTTT	CASSAIVQSSYNSPLHF
TRBD2	TRBJ2-3	.	TRBV15	TGTGCCACCAGCAGAGATCCTAGCGGAATCACAGATACGCAGTATTTT	CATSRDPSGITDTQYF
TRBD2	TRBJ2-1	once	TRBV7-8	TGTGCCAGCAGCGCGACGTTAGCGGGAGGGCCTCGGAATGAGCAGTTCTTC	CASSATLAGGPRNEQFF
TRBD1	TRBJ2-4	.	TRBV5-1	TGCGCCAGCAGCGTGGGACAGGGGAACATTCAGTACTTC	CASSVGQGNIQYF
.	TRBJ2-3	.	TRBV5-4	TGTGCCAGCAGCTTGGTATCCCTACTAACCGCCACAGATACGCAGTATTTT	CASSLVSLLTATDTQYF
.	TRBJ2-5	.	TRBV5-1	TGCGCCAGCAGCTCCCACAACAGGTACCAAGAGACCCAGTACTTC	CASSSHNRYQETQYF
TRBD2	TRBJ2-1	.	TRBV7-6	TGTGCCAGCAGCTTAGTAGTCTCAGCGGGAGCGAATGAGCAGTTCTTC	CASSLVVSAGANEQFF
TRBD1	TRBJ2-1	.	TRBV13	TGTGCCAGCAGGGGACAGAACTACAATGAGCAGTTCTTC	CASRGQNYNEQFF
TRBD1	TRBJ1-5	few	TRBV19	TGTGCCAGTAGACGGGGACAGGCTAGCAATCAGCCCCAGCATTTT	CASRRGQASNQPQHF
.	TRBJ2-1	.	TRBV14	TGTGCCAGCAGCCAAGGGGATTGGGGGCGTCGGAACTCTGACTACAATGAGCAGTTCTTC	CASSQGDWGRRNSDYNEQFF
TRBD1	TRBJ2-5	.	TRBV2	TGTGCCAGCAGAGACACCGGACAGGGGGCTGAGACCCAGTACTTC	CASRDTGQGAETQYF
TRBD1	TRBJ1-2	.	TRBV28	TGTGCCAGCAGCACTCAATCCGGGACAGACTATGGCTACACCTTC	CASSTQSGTDYGYTF
TRBD1	TRBJ2-1	.	TRBV5-1	TGCGCCAGCAGCGCAACCGGACAGGGGGGAAATGAGCAGTTCTTC	CASSATGQGGNEQFF
.	TRBJ2-1	once	TRBV5-6	TGTGCCAGCAGCCGTAACTTTGGAGGATCCTACAATGAGCAGTTCTTC	CASSRNFGGSYNEQFF
.	TRBJ2-1	.	TRBV10-3	TGTGCCATCAGTGAGTCTTGGGACTCAAACAATGAGCAGTTCTTC	CAISESWDSNNEQFF
.	TRBJ2-2	.	TRBV18	TGTGCCAGCTCCCTTCCGGGGGTGAACACCGGGGAGCTGTTTTTT	CASSLPGVNTGELFF
.	TRBJ2-7	.	TRBV27	TGTGCCAGCAGTGTCACTAGCTCCTTCACCTACGAGCAGTACTTC	CASSVTSSFTYEQYF
.	TRBJ1-1	.	TRBV4-2	TGTGCCAGCAGTTTCTCCGGGGACTCTGTGGACACTGAAGCTTTCTTT	CASSFSGDSVDTEAFF
.	TRBJ2-2	.	TRBV19	TGTGCCAGTAGTATAGCAGGGGAGCACACCGGGGAGCTGTTTTTT	CASSIAGEHTGELFF
TRBD2	TRBJ2-1	.	TRBV10-2	TGCGCCAGCAGTGATCTAGCGGGAGGGATAGGAACCTACAATGAGCAGTTCTTC	CASSDLAGGIGTYNEQFF
.	TRBJ2-7	.	TRBV7-9	TGTGCCAGCAGCAAAGAAGGACAATCCTACGAGCAGTACTTC	CASSKEGQSYEQYF
.	TRBJ2-7	.	TRBV28	TGTGCCAGCTGGACATCGGGCCTCCGCCGGGCCGAGCAGTACTTC	CASWTSGLRRAEQYF
.	TRBJ1-4	.	TRBV6-5	TGTGCCAGCGCGTTAACAGGGTCGAATGAAAAACTGTTTTTT	CASALTGSNEKLFF
.	TRBJ1-2	few	TRBV2	TGTGCCAGCAGTGGAGAGACAGGCTACACCTTC	CASSGETGYTF
TRBD2	TRBJ2-3	.	TRBV27	TGTGCCAGCAGCTCCGGACTAGACTTAGATACGCAGTATTTT	CASSSGLDLDTQYF
TRBD1	TRBJ1-1	.	TRBV18	TGTGCCAGCTCACCTCGACAGGGGGTTGGCACTGAAGCTTTCTTT	CASSPRQGVGTEAFF
TRBD1	TRBJ1-2	.	TRBV4-3	TGCGCCAGCAGCCAAGAGACAGGGATCCGAGGCTACACCTTC	CASSQETGIRGYTF
.	TRBJ2-1	once	TRBV19	TGTGCCAGTAGTATTTTAACCGGGAACTACAATGAGCAGTTCTTC	CASSILTGNYNEQFF
TRBD1	TRBJ2-1	.	TRBV10-1	TGCGCCAGCAGTGATTTAGGACAGGGGTCCAATGAGCAGTTCTTC	CASSDLGQGSNEQFF
.	TRBJ2-4	.	TRBV7-9	TGTGCCAGCAGCACGACACTAGACCAGATAGCCAAAAACATTCAGTACTTC	CASSTTLDQIAKNIQYF
.	TRBJ1-5	.	TRBV30	TGTGCCTGGAGTGTACGGGGGCGGGGGCGCGGACAGCCCCAGCATTTT	CAWSVRGRGRGQPQHF
TRBD1	TRBJ2-7	.	TRBV6-1	TGTGCCAGCAGTGAGGGACAGCTCGAGCAGTACTTC	CASSEGQLEQYF
.	TRBJ1-1	once	TRBV25-1	TGTGCCAGCAGTGAGGGGTACGGAGGGAACACTGAAGCTTTCTTT	CASSEGYGGNTEAFF